These 10 T cell receptor beta chains were all obtained from the same sample, sequenced in a study of blood T cells in healthy people across ages. PCR was performed a second time for about 7 to 11 cycles using a sample-barcoded 5' primer and a J-beta primer mix. TCRdb re-called the 5' RACE reads through MiXCR, storing one row per CDR3 protein. Of hundreds of thousands of distinct CDR3 sequences listed, approximately 30% are singletons. The sequenced sample consisted of blood. The receptors here all came from a woman of 80 years or more in good health.

A few counts support this clonotype. This clone may be a read error of a much larger clone one base away. The V and J genes are TRBV7-2 and TRBJ1-2; a weak D match, TRBD1 (5 bases). Germline-derived CDR1 and CDR2 are SGHTA and FQGNSA. There are 13 residues in the CDR3. The ends were cut back, 5 bases at V and 8 bases at J, with 15 bases in the middle. This CDR3 reads CASSPPVGRGYTF. CDR3 sequence (DNA): TGTGCCAGCAGCCCCCCGGTGGGACGGGGCTACACCTTC.

This clonotype was recorded many times. This chain joins TRBV5-1 and TRBJ2-3, with D possibly being TRBD1 or TRBD2 (6 bases each). The CDR3 has 15 amino acids. V dropped 1 base and J dropped 5 bases, with 14 bases sitting between them. Germline V gene sequence: CDR1 SGHRS, CDR2 YFSETQ. The CDR3 here is CASSLSGAAEDTQYF. CDR3 DNA sequence: TGCGCCAGCAGCTTGTCGGGGGCCGCAGAAGATACGCAGTATTTT.

This clonotype was observed a handful of times. The genes are TRBV10-3 and TRBJ2-7; D unresolved. Trimming removed 3 bases at V and 3 bases at J, with 6 bases between. Germline values: CDR1 ENHRY, CDR2 SYGVKD. This CDR3 has 12 amino acids. The CDR3 DNA reads TGTGCCATCAGTGAACCCCTCTACGAGCAGTACTTC. It translates to CAISEPLYEQYF.

The chain links TRBV4-2 to TRBJ1-1, with D possibly being TRBD1 (5 bases). This CDR3 contains 15 residues. Germline CDR1 reads LGHNA; CDR2 reads YNFKEQ. Trimming pared 1 base from V and 1 base from J, leaving 10 bases between. CDR3 amino acids: CASSQAGTPNTEAFF. CDR3 bases: TGTGCCAGCAGCCAAGCGGGGACGCCGAACACTGAAGCTTTCTTT.

Remarks on this clonotype: A much larger clone is a single base away; this may be a read error. CDR3 residues: CTWSVRQGKDEQYF. CDR3 sequence (DNA): TGTACCTGGAGTGTACGGCAGGGTAAGGACGAGCAGTACTTC. The V call is TRBV30, the J call TRBJ2-1, with D perhaps matching TRBD1 (5 bases). The DNA end favors TRBJ2-7, so the J call may be wrong. Germline CDR1 and CDR2: GTSNPN and SVGIG (reference sequence). CDR3 size: 14 residues.

The chain couples TRBV6-2 or TRBV6-3 to TRBJ2-1; possibly TRBD2 for D (5 bases). Germline V CDR1 and CDR2: MNHEY, SVGEGT. The ends were cut back, 5 bases at V and 0 bases at J, with 11 bases in the middle. The CDR3 runs to 15 residues. CDR3 nucleotides: TGTGCCAGCAGTCGGACTTTTATCTCCTACAATGAGCAGTTCTTC. Amino acids: CASSRTFISYNEQFF.

This clonotype has ten or more counts. This chain connects TRBV20-1 to TRBJ2-5; D not certain. This CDR3 spans 12 amino acids. Germline values: CDR1 DFQATT, CDR2 SNEGSKA (reference sequence). The V gene lost 6 bases and the J gene lost 5 bases, with 13 bases spanning the gap. The CDR3 reads CSATRVPETQYF. The CDR3 region has the DNA TGCAGTGCAACTCGGGTTCCGGAGACCCAGTACTTC.

The V call is TRBV20-1, the J call TRBJ2-3, with TRBD2 matching 13 bases. The V and J ends lost 0 bases and 6 bases, in that order; junction bases with no gene match: 15. This CDR3 contains 19 residues. Germline values: CDR1 DFQATT, CDR2 SNEGSKA (reference sequence). The chain's CDR3 is CSARDPQTALAGGMDTQYF. The CDR3 nucleotides read TGCAGTGCTAGAGACCCTCAGACCGCACTAGCGGGAGGGATGGATACGCAGTATTTT.

The rearrangement uses TRBV11-2 and TRBJ2-3; 8 bases are a match to TRBD2. Losses at the gene ends were 3 bases for V and 6 bases for J; bases not matched to a gene: 8. The germline gives CDR1 SGHAT, CDR2 FQNNGV. The CDR3 is made up of 15 amino acids. CDR3 amino acids: CASSLERGTWDTQYF. DNA for the CDR3: TGTGCCAGCAGCTTGGAGCGGGGGACCTGGGATACGCAGTATTTT.

This clonotype was observed many times. V usage is TRBV21-1 and J usage is TRBJ2-7; the table's D call, TRBD1, has no DNA check behind it. TRBV21-1 is listed as a pseudogene. The CDR3 loop spans 16 amino acids. The CDR3 reads CASSKGPGTAPGEQYF. In nucleotides, the CDR3 is TGTGCCAGCAGCAAGGGTCCCGGGACAGCCCCGGGCGAGCAGTACTTC.